What follows are 2 T cell receptor beta chains derived from one specimen sequenced in a study of regulatory T cells in long-lasting Graves disease. CDR3-region Arm-PCR and iRepertoire HTBI primers produced the TCR beta libraries. One entry per CDR3 protein results from TCRdb running MiXCR on the multiplex PCR reads. The table includes hundreds of thousands of distinct CDR3 sequences, roughly 13% detected once. Time point noted: newly diagnosed GD, antithyroid drugs for less than 3 months. The TCR library was made from RNA extracted from PBMCs. The data also belong to a second study, concerning T cells in Graves' hyperthyroidism and ophthalmopathy.

This specimen was peripheral blood mononuclear cells (PBMCs), taken at new diagnosis, from a patient treated with antithyroid drugs. Receptor source: a man between 25 and 39 years old with Graves disease.

This clonotype was observed at least ten times. The CDR3 protein is CASSASPSGPYEQYF. The CDR3 DNA sequence: TGTGCCAGCAGCGCGTCCCCCTCCGGACCCTACGAGCAGTACTTC. This chain joins TRBV9 and TRBJ2-7, with D hard to call. V was trimmed by 3 bases and J by 2 bases, leaving 15 bases between them. The CDR3 totals 15 residues. Germline V gene lookup returns CDR1 SGDLS and CDR2 YYNGEE. Filled out from reference TRBV9 and TRBJ2-7, the complete variable domain reads DSGVTQTPKHLITATGQRVTLRCSPRSGDLSVYWYQQSLDQGLQFLIQYYNGEERAKGNILERFSAQQFPDLHSELNLSSLELGDSALYFCASSASPSGPYEQYFGPGTRLTVT.

Many counts were recorded for this clonotype. This chain joins TRBV27 and TRBJ2-5; no definite D call. Per germline, CDR1 MNHEY and CDR2 SMNVEV (reference sequence). V was trimmed by 5 bases and J by 8 bases, leaving 18 bases between them. The CDR3 length is 14 residues. CDR3 sequence reads: CASSLLYPSRTQYF. The CDR3 nucleotides read TGTGCCAGCAGTCTCCTGTACCCCTCAAGAACCCAGTACTTC.